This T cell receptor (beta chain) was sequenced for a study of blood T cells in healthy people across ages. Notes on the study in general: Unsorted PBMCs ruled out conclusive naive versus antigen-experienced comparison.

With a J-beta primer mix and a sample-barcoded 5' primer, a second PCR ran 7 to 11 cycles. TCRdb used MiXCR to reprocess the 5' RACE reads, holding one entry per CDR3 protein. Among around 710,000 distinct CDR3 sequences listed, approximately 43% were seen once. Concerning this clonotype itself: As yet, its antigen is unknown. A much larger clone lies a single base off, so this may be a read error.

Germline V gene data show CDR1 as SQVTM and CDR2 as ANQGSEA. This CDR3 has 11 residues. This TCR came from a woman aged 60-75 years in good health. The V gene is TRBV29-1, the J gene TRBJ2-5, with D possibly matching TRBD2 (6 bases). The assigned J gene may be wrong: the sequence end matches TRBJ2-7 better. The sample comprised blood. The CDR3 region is CNVAGLHEQYF. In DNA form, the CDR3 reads TGCAACGTTGCGGGGTTACACGAGCAGTACTTC.